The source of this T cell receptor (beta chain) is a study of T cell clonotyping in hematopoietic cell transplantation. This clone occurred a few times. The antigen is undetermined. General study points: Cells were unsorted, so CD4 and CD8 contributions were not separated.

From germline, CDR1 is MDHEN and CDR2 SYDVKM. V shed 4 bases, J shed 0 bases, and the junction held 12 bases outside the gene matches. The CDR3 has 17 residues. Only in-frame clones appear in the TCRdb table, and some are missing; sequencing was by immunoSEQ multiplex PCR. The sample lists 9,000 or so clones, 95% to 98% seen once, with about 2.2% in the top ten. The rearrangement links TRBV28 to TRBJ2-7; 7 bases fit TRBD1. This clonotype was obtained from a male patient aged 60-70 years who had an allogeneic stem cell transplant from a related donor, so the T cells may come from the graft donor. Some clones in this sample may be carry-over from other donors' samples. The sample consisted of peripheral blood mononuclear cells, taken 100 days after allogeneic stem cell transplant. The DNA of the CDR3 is TGTGCCAGCAGTTCCCCCCGGACAGGACACCGCTCCTACGAGCAGTACTTC. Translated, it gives CASSSPRTGHRSYEQYF.